The clone carrying this T cell receptor (beta chain) has only one observation. Its target is not known. This specimen belongs to a study of cytomegalovirus exposure and HLA in healthy donors. Both 60 Vbeta primers and 13 Jbeta primers went into the PCR. In the authors' methods: Approximately 10 million shared chains were among approximately 87 million unique TCR beta chains counted in a later analysis. Some clones are missing from TCRdb's copy, which holds only in-frame ones; the method was immunoSEQ multiplex PCR. V, J and clone size derive from that table, while D and trimming were established from the DNA sequence. The repertoire holds some 60,000 clones, around 83% seen once, with 1.6% in the top ten. Germline lookup yields CDR1 MNHEY and CDR2 SMNVEV (reference sequence). The V segment lost 6 bases and the J segment 1 base; nucleotides outside the gene matches: 3. The CDR3 contains 15 residues.

Study-level points and caveats: A few V segments could not be told apart, such as TRBV6-2 and TRBV6-3, and were left out. The presence/absence work took it that sequencing depth was about the same across donors.

The source of this sequence is a human donor in good health. The source material was PBMCs. The chain employs TRBV27 and TRBJ2-3, with 11 bases lining up with TRBD2. CDR3 in amino acids: CASSQLAGGTDTQYF. The DNA of the CDR3 is TGTGCCAGCAGCCAACTAGCGGGAGGCACAGATACGCAGTATTTT.